What follows are 15 T cell receptor beta chains derived from one specimen sequenced in a study of cytomegalovirus exposure and HLA in healthy donors. The study ran its PCR with 60 Vbeta and 13 Jbeta primers. Clones were read by immunoSEQ multiplex PCR, and TCRdb kept only the in-frame ones, dropping some. Here the sample spans roughly 43,000 clones, about 60% being singletons. Sequencing was done on a sample of PBMCs. These receptors all come from a human donor in good health.

The V and J genes are TRBV30 and TRBJ1-2; TRBD1 matches 8 bases. The V gene end was trimmed by 0 bases and the J gene end by 7 bases; junction bases not matched to a gene: 7. Germline values: CDR1 GTSNPN, CDR2 SVGIG (reference sequence). The CDR3 is made up of 14 amino acids. CDR3 sequence: CAWSVQGGLAGYTF. The CDR3 DNA sequence: TGTGCCTGGAGTGTACAGGGGGGGTTGGCTGGCTACACCTTC. The full variable domain, rest sourced from reference TRBV30 and TRBJ1-2, is SQTIHQWPATLVQPVGSPLSLECTVEGTSNPNLYWYRQAAGRGLQLLFYSVGIGQISSEVPQNLSASRPQDRQFILSSKKLLLSDSGFYLCAWSVQGGLAGYTFGSGTRLTVV.

The rearrangement joins TRBV6-6 to TRBJ1-2; D is unresolved. CDR1 is MNHNY, CDR2 SVGAGI, per germline (reference sequence). The CDR3 has 14 amino acids. Trimming took off 1 base at V and 2 bases at J, with 8 bases between the two ends. This CDR3 reads CASSYYTYNYGYTF. CDR3 DNA: TGTGCCAGCAGTTACTACACATACAACTATGGCTACACCTTC.

This clone was recorded only once. This rearrangement joins TRBV6-5 to TRBJ1-2; a possible D gene is TRBD1 (5 bases). Trimming took off 3 bases at V and 4 bases at J, with 6 bases between the two ends. The germline CDR1 and CDR2 sequences are MNHEY and SVGAGI. The CDR3 spans 12 residues. CDR3 protein: CASSYRGYGYTF. The CDR3 DNA reads TGTGCCAGCAGTTATAGGGGCTATGGCTACACCTTC.

This clone was detected only a few times. The gene calls are TRBV28 and TRBJ1-1, with a weak D call TRBD1 (5 bases). The V end lost 8 bases, the J end lost 0 bases, and 10 bases lay between the germline ends. This CDR3 has 13 residues. CDR1 and CDR2 from the germline V gene are MDHEN and SYDVKM. The chain's CDR3 is CASRRTLNTEAFF. The CDR3, as DNA: TGTGCCAGCCGCAGGACATTGAACACTGAAGCTTTCTTT.

This chain uses TRBV4-3 with TRBJ2-3; perhaps TRBD1 as D (5 bases). This CDR3 is 14 amino acids long. Germline-derived CDR1 and CDR2 are LGHNA and YSLEER. V dropped 1 base and J dropped 7 bases, with 12 bases sitting between them. CDR3 sequence: CASSQGPGPNTQYF. The CDR3 DNA sequence: TGCGCCAGCAGCCAAGGTCCAGGGCCCAATACGCAGTATTTT.

The DNA for the CDR3 is TGCGCCAGCAGCCCCTCGTCTAGCGGGGTGCAGTATTTT. It specifies CASSPSSSGVQYF. The chain links TRBV4-3 to TRBJ2-3; the match to TRBD2 covers 9 bases. CDR3 length: 13 amino acids. After removal of 4 bases from V and 11 bases from J, the junction contained 7 bases not matched to a gene. CDR1 is LGHNA, CDR2 YSLEER, per germline.

The CDR3 DNA reads TGTGCCAGCAGCCAAGATGTAGCCCAGCGGGGGATCGAGCAGTACTTC. It yields the protein CASSQDVAQRGIEQYF. The rearrangement joins TRBV4-2 to TRBJ2-7, with 8 nucleotides matching TRBD2. J lost 6 bases, V lost 0 bases, and 10 bases had no gene match. The CDR3 contains 16 residues. Germline CDR1 reads LGHNA; CDR2 reads YNFKEQ.

V is TRBV7-6 and J is TRBJ2-1; 16 positions agree with TRBD2. The germline V gene has CDR1 SGHVS and CDR2 FNYEAQ. This CDR3 is 19 amino acids long. V lost 5 bases and J lost 0; bases outside the gene matches: 7. The CDR3 reads CASSKPGLAGGPSYNEQFF. CDR3 bases: TGTGCCAGCAGCAAACCGGGACTAGCGGGGGGGCCCTCCTACAATGAGCAGTTCTTC.

The genes are TRBV9 and TRBJ1-1; weak D call: TRBD1 (5 bases). From germline, CDR1 is SGDLS and CDR2 YYNGEE. The CDR3 is made up of 14 amino acids. Trimming cost V 3 bases and J 3 bases, with 12 bases left between them. The CDR3 sequence: CASSAFGGDTEAFF. The CDR3 DNA sequence: TGTGCCAGCAGCGCCTTCGGGGGGGACACTGAAGCTTTCTTT. The complete variable domain, with remaining parts taken from reference TRBV9 and TRBJ1-1, reads DSGVTQTPKHLITATGQRVTLRCSPRSGDLSVYWYQQSLDQGLQFLIQYYNGEERAKGNILERFSAQQFPDLHSELNLSSLELGDSALYFCASSAFGGDTEAFFGQGTRLTVV.

This clone has more than one count but fewer than ten. The chain uses TRBV29-1 and TRBJ2-7, with D possibly matching TRBD1 (6 bases). V was trimmed by 7 bases and J by 0 bases, leaving 10 bases between them. Germline CDR1 is SQVTM and CDR2 is ANQGSEA. The CDR3 is 12 residues long. CDR3 in DNA: TGCAGCGCGACAGGATTCTCCTACGAGCAGTACTTC. Translating gives CSATGFSYEQYF.

J is TRBJ2-7 and V is TRBV4-2; TRBD2 might be the D (5 bases). From germline, CDR1 is LGHNA and CDR2 YNFKEQ. The CDR3 spans 13 residues. V was trimmed by 4 bases and J by 6 bases, leaving 13 bases between them. This chain's CDR3 is CASSLSRVGEQYF. The CDR3 DNA is TGTGCCAGCAGCCTGTCGAGGGTGGGCGAGCAGTACTTC.

This clone was counted only a few times. The chain employs TRBV30 and TRBJ2-1; the match to TRBD1 covers 9 bases. The CDR3 loop spans 16 amino acids. The J segment lost 4 bases and the V segment lost 2 bases, leaving 9 bases of the junction unmatched. Germline V gene lookup returns CDR1 GTSNPN and CDR2 SVGIG (reference sequence). The CDR3 DNA sequence: TGTGCCTGGAGTCGACAGGGGGGAGGAAAGTACAATGAGCAGTTCTTC. Amino acids: CAWSRQGGGKYNEQFF.

The chain is built from TRBV18 and TRBJ2-1; D possibly corresponds to TRBD1 (5 bases). The CDR3 is 15 amino acids. V lost 2 bases to trimming and J lost 9 bases, with 17 bases between them. The germline gives CDR1 KGHSH, CDR2 LQKENI. This CDR3 reads CASSPALGAAPEQFF. Written as DNA, the CDR3 is TGTGCCAGCTCACCAGCCCTAGGGGCCGCGCCTGAGCAGTTCTTC.

The chain is built from TRBV2 and TRBJ1-6; D ambiguous. The V and J ends lost 6 bases and 5 bases respectively, with 14 bases between them. CDR3 size: 15 residues. CDR1 SNHLY and CDR2 FYNNEI come from the germline V gene. This chain's CDR3 is CASRPQTGNNSPLHF. The CDR3 bases are TGTGCCAGCAGGCCCCAAACCGGTAATAATTCACCCCTCCACTTT.

This clone was detected once. The V and J genes are TRBV5-1 and TRBJ2-5; D is perhaps TRBD1 (7 bases). The J call may be mistaken, given a closer DNA end match to TRBJ2-7. This CDR3 region has 13 residues. The germline CDR1 and CDR2 sequences are SGHRS and YFSETQ. In nucleotides, the CDR3 is TGCGCCAGCAGCTTCCAGGGGGGATACGAGCAGTACTTC. Translation: CASSFQGGYEQYF.